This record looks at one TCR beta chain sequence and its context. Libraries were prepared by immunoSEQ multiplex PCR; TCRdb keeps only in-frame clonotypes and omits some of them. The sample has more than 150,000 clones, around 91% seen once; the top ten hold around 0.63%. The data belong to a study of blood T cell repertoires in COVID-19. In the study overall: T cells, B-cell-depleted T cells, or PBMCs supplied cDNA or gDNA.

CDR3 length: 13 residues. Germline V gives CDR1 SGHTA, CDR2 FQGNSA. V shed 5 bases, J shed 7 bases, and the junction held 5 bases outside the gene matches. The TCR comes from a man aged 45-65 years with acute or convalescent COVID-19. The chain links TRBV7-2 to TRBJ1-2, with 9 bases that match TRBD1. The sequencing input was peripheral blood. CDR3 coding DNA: TGTGCCAGCAGCGAACAGGGGGCGTCTGGCTACACCTTC. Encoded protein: CASSEQGASGYTF.